The sequence of this T cell receptor beta chain was determined in a study of shared clonotypes between healthy human individuals. Positively selected for CCR7, the CD45RO-negative cells used as naive CD8 cells excluded terminally differentiated effector memory CD45RA+ cells. Repertoires were generated with immunoSEQ multiplex PCR, while TCRdb's copy carries only in-frame clones and drops some. The sample has about 2.1 million clones; 85% to 95% are singletons. Germline CDR1 reads PRHDT; CDR2 reads FYEKMQ (reference sequence). The CDR3 has 14 residues. V lost 5 bases to trimming and J lost 4 bases; unmatched junction nucleotides: 4.

V gene TRBV13 combines with J gene TRBJ2-2; 7 bases align to TRBD2. The origin of this receptor is a man aged 18-30 years in good health. Some clones in this sample may be carry-over from other donors' samples. The source material was naive CD8+ T cells from PBMCs. The CDR3 DNA sequence: TGTGCCAGCAGCGTGACTAGCTCCACCGGGGAGCTGTTTTTT. Its translation: CASSVTSSTGELFF.